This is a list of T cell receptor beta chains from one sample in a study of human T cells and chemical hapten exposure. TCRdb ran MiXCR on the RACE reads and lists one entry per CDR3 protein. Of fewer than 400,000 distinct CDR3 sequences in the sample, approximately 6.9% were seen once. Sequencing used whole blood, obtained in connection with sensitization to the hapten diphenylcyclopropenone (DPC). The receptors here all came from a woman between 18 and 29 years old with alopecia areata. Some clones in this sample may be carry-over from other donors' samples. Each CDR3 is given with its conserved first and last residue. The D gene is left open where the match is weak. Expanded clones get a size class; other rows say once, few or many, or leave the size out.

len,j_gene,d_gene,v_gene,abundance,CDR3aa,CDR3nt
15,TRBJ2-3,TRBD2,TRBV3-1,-,CASSQISGAGDTQYF,TGTGCCAGCAGCCAAATTAGCGGGGCGGGAGATACGCAGTATTTT
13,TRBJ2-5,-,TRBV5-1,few,CASSLDQKETQYF,TGCGCCAGCAGCTTGGACCAAAAAGAGACCCAGTACTTC
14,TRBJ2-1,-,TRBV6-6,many,CASSYSNPYNEQFF,TGTGCCAGCAGTTACTCCAACCCCTACAATGAGCAGTTCTTC
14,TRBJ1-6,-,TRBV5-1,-,CASSLVPDNSPLHF,TGCGCCAGCAGCTTAGTTCCAGATAATTCACCCCTCCACTTT
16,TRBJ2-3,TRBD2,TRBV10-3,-,CAISDGLAVSTDTQYF,TGTGCCATCAGTGATGGGCTAGCGGTTAGCACAGATACGCAGTATTTT
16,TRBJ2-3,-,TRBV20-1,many,CSARDPLGGHTDTQYF,TGCAGTGCTAGAGACCCCCTGGGGGGGCACACAGATACGCAGTATTTT
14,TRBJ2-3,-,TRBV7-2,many,CASGQWAFTDTQYF,TGTGCCAGCGGACAATGGGCCTTCACAGATACGCAGTATTTT
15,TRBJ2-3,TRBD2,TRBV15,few,CATSGSSGITDTQYF,TGTGCCACCAGCGGGTCTAGCGGAATCACAGATACGCAGTATTTT
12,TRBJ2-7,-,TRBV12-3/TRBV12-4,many,CASSSGNYEQYF,TGTGCCAGCAGTTCGGGGAACTACGAGCAGTACTTC
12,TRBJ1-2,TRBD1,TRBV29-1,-,CSGQGANYGYTF,TGCAGCGGCCAGGGGGCGAACTATGGCTACACCTTC
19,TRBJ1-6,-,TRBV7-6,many,CASSFPVLLIITYNSPLHF,TGTGCCAGCAGCTTCCCCGTCTTGTTAATCATAACCTATAATTCACCCCTCCACTTT
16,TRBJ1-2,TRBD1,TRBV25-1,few,CASSEYSGGSFNGYTF,TGTGCCAGCAGTGAATACTCAGGGGGGAGTTTCAATGGCTACACCTTC
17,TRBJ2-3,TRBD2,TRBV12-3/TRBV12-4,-,CASSQGPGGLGEDTQYF,TGTGCCAGCAGCCAGGGCCCGGGGGGGCTTGGGGAAGATACGCAGTATTTT
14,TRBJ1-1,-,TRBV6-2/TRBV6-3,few,CASSYLGVLTEAFF,TGTGCCAGCAGTTACCTGGGGGTACTCACTGAAGCTTTCTTT
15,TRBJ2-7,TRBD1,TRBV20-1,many,CSALIPGQGPHEQYF,TGCAGTGCTCTCATTCCGGGACAGGGACCCCACGAGCAGTACTTC
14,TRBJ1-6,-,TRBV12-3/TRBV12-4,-,CASKWDNYNSPLHF,TGTGCCAGCAAGTGGGACAACTATAATTCACCCCTCCACTTT
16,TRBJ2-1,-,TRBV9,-,CASSPGVLGHYNEQFF,TGTGCCAGCTCCCCAGGGGTATTGGGCCACTACAATGAGCAGTTCTTC
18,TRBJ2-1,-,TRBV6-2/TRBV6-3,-,CASSYSMSLGREYNEQFF,TGTGCCAGCAGTTACTCGATGAGTTTGGGCAGGGAATACAATGAGCAGTTCTTC
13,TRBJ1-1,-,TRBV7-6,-,CASSFRGVTEAFF,TGTGCCAGCAGCTTCAGGGGTGTCACTGAAGCTTTCTTT
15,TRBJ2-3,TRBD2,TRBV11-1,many,CASSPSGVEADTQYF,TGTGCCAGCAGCCCGAGCGGGGTCGAGGCAGATACGCAGTATTTT
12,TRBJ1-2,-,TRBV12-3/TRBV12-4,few,CASSRDTYGYTF,TGTGCCAGCAGTAGGGACACCTATGGCTACACCTTC
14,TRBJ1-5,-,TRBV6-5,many,CASSYDIYYQPQHF,TGTGCCAGCAGTTATGACATCTATTATCAGCCCCAGCATTTT